Detailed here is one T cell receptor beta chain. This record belongs to a study of control samples from healthy donors and cancer patients. The germline V gene encodes CDR1 MDHEN and CDR2 SYDVKM. There are 13 residues in the CDR3. With V trimmed by 6 bases and J by 4 bases, 4 bases remained unmatched. TCRdb's table, derived via immunoSEQ multiplex PCR, lists solely in-frame clones and lacks some. The table includes around 100,000 clones, around 89% detected once. The TCR originated in a young man in good health. The genes are TRBV28 and TRBJ2-3; 7 positions match TRBD1. The source material was blood. This chain's CDR3 is CASRPTGPDTQYF. DNA of the CDR3: TGTGCCAGCAGACCGACAGGGCCAGATACGCAGTATTTT.